This record covers a single T cell receptor (beta chain). The sample is drawn from a study of patients and donors after allogeneic stem cell transplantation. Trimming at V came to 3 bases and at J to 2 bases, leaving 8 bases not matched to a gene. CDR3 length: 17 residues. CDR1 SGDLS and CDR2 YYNGEE come from the germline V gene. TCRdb passed the RT-PCR reads through MiXCR, listing each CDR3 protein once. The table has over 150,000 distinct CDR3 sequences, 41% seen once. The source is a human donor who was either an allogeneic HSCT recipient or a stem cell or donor lymphocyte infusion donor (not recorded which). It is not recorded whose cells these are; they may come from a transplant donor. The sample taken for sequencing was blood, either unsorted or a sorted T cell fraction (not recorded which). This sequence joins TRBV9 and TRBJ2-3, with 11 bases lining up with TRBD2. The CDR3 bases are TGTGCCAGCAGCGCCTCCGGGACTAGCGGCTTCACAGATACGCAGTATTTT. The encoded protein is CASSASGTSGFTDTQYF.